Below, one TCR beta chain is given with its context. CDR1 and CDR2 from the germline V gene are DFQATT and SNEGSKA (reference sequence). The CDR3 is 11 amino acids. The V segment lost 5 bases and the J segment 5 bases; nucleotides outside the gene matches: 2. Authors' analysis steps: Amplification of reference gene primers was used by the study to estimate nucleated cell counts. This table comes from immunoSEQ multiplex PCR, and its TCRdb copy is limited to in-frame clones, with some not included. The DNA was the basis for D and trimming; V, J and clone size are from that table. The data hold under 200,000 clones, with 70% to 90% observed a single time. The record originates from a study of blood T cell repertoires in COVID-19. Looking at the study overall: The United States, Italy and Spain were the sources of the acute and convalescent COVID-19 samples. T cells, B-cell-depleted T cells, or PBMCs provided the cDNA or gDNA that served as material.

The chain uses TRBV20-1 and TRBJ2-5; TRBD1 matches 7 bases. The origin of this receptor is a woman older than 75 with acute or convalescent COVID-19. Sample: peripheral blood. As DNA, the CDR3 is TGCAGTGCTGACAGGGTGGAGACCCAGTACTTC. Its translation: CSADRVETQYF.